This T cell receptor beta chain is from a study of shared clonotypes between healthy human individuals. Division of CD4+ cells produced a CD45RA+ naive subset and a CD45RA-negative memory subset. Details on this clone: Its specificity is not known.

Produced via immunoSEQ multiplex PCR; TCRdb's table is partial and in-frame only. This table holds over 2 million clones, approximately 90% found once. Study-wide findings and caveats: Estimated clonotype richness was generally higher in naive than memory subsets. The diversity represented, both genetic and in exposure history, was limited by few donors.

The CDR3 contains 14 residues. Looked up from germline, CDR1 is MDHEN and CDR2 is SYDVKM. The germline V and J ends were trimmed by 9 bases and 5 bases, with 18 bases remaining between them. The V gene is TRBV28, the J gene TRBJ2-3; a weak D match, TRBD1 (5 bases). The sequenced material came from naive CD4+ T cells from PBMCs. The subset: CD45RA+ positively selected. The clonotype comes from a man aged 18 to 30 in good health. Some clones in this sample may be carry-over from other donors' samples. CDR3 amino acids: CASLSSGRRDTQYF. CDR3 DNA sequence: TGTGCCAGTCTGAGTTCAGGGCGGCGAGATACGCAGTATTTT.